This TCR beta chain was sequenced in a study of blood T cell repertoires in COVID-19. Study background: T cells, B-cell-depleted T cells, or PBMCs provided the cDNA or gDNA that served as material.

Authors' processing steps: Reference gene primers were amplified, and this amplification served to estimate nucleated cell counts. The repertoire was sequenced with immunoSEQ multiplex PCR; TCRdb's copy has only in-frame clones and lacks some. V, J and clone size are taken as reported in that table, and D and trimming were inferred from the DNA itself. The data hold some 150,000 clones, with 70% to 90% observed a single time. V gave up 5 bases and J gave up 10 bases; unmatched junction bases: 8. This CDR3 has 13 amino acids. The germline V gene encodes CDR1 MNHEY and CDR2 SMNVEV (reference sequence). This clone was picked up a small number of times.

This rearrangement joins TRBV27 to TRBJ1-5, with 7 bases matching TRBD1. The sequencing sample was made of peripheral blood. This TCR came from a woman in her 70s with acute or convalescent COVID-19. Written as DNA, the CDR3 is TGTGCCAGCAGTCCCTTCGCAGGGGGTCCCCAGCATTTT. Translated, it gives CASSPFAGGPQHF.